The source of this T cell receptor (beta chain) is a study of T cells in tumors after PD-1 blockade. Study background: Patients received pembrolizumab 200 mg every 3 weeks or cemiplimab 350 mg every 2 weeks. A subset received ongoing vismodegib 150 mg daily alongside anti-PD-1 therapy. Mean per blood sample: about 110,000 templates (about 24,000-280,000), 35,000 to 45,000 unique clonotypes.

The table came from immunoSEQ multiplex PCR; TCRdb's copy has only in-frame clones and leaves some out. The sample contains 15,000 or so clones, approximately 80% of which appear only once. Genomic DNA template from tumor biopsies or peripheral blood, about 600 ng to 6,004 ng input. This clone was seen a few times. Sequence at one end of the junction differs from germline and may be a read error. Other DNA sequences in this sample translate to the same CDR3. Per germline, CDR1 SNHLY and CDR2 FYNNEI. This CDR3 region has 19 residues. The chain has TRBV2 and TRBJ2-1; possibly TRBD2 for D (7 bases). Source: PBMCs, taken after anti-PD-1 treatment. The receptor was isolated from a human donor with basal cell carcinoma. CDR3 DNA sequence: TGTCCCAGCAGTGATGGGGGGGCGGGGGAGGGGAGCTCCTACAATGAGCAGTTCTTC. The encoded protein is CPSSDGGAGEGSSYNEQFF.